This TCR beta chain was documented in a study of cytomegalovirus exposure and HLA in healthy donors. Profiled with immunoSEQ multiplex PCR; TCRdb holds only in-frame clones, not every one. The sample consists of some 130,000 clones, around 87% of them appearing once. V was pared by 3 bases and J by 6 bases, with 5 bases of the junction left unmatched. The CDR3 is made up of 14 amino acids. Germline values: CDR1 GTSNPN, CDR2 SVGIG (reference sequence). This receptor was taken from a woman aged 18-29 years in good health and CMV-seropositive. Specimen: PBMCs. This rearrangement joins TRBV30 to TRBJ2-7; 13 positions match TRBD2. The CDR3 DNA reads as TGTGCCTGGAGCTCCGGACTAGCGGGAGCCGAGCAGTACTTC. It translates to CAWSSGLAGAEQYF.